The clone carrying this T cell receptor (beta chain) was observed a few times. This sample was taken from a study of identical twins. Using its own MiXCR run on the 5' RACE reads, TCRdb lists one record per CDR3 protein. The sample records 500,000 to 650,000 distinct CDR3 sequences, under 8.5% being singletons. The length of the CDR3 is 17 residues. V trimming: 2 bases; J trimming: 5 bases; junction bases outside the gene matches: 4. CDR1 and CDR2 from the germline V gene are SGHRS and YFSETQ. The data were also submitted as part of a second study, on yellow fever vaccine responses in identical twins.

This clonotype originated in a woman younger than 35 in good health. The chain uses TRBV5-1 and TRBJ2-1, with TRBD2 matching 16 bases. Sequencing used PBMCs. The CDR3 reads CASSLPGLAGGNNEQFF. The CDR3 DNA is TGCGCCAGCAGCTTACCGGGACTAGCGGGGGGGAACAATGAGCAGTTCTTC.